This is a list of T cell receptor beta chains from one sample in a study of metastatic and nonmetastatic thyroid tumors. TCRdb used MiXCR to call clones anew from the PCR reads. The data show more than 15,000 clones, 20% to 30% seen once. Source material: tumor tissue. These receptors came from a female donor with papillary thyroid cancer or a benign thyroid nodule (not recorded which). Some clones in this sample may be carry-over from other donors' samples. Each CDR3 is given with its conserved first and last residue. The D gene is left open where the match is weak.

v_call,d_call,cdr3_aa
TRBV2,-,CASRTGTGTYVYTF
TRBV5-6,-,CASSVRSFEQFF
TRBV27,TRBD2,CATSGGYEQYF
TRBV5-8,-,CASSLRPGGYTF
TRBV11-2,TRBD2,CASSRLAQTGELFF
TRBV6-2/TRBV6-3,-,CASNLLKGAGELFF
TRBV24-1,TRBD2,CATSDFLAGGTYEQYF
TRBV2,-,CASSAQGSGANVLTF
TRBV5-1,TRBD2,CASSLGSSGEIGELFF
TRBV3-1,-,CASSQDLVGNTIYF
TRBV18,TRBD1,CASSPGQEQGGYTF
TRBV30,-,CAWSRDTKNTEAFF
TRBV5-1,-,CASSLAGGLGDGYTF
TRBV5-1,-,CASSSSTVPSTDTQYF
TRBV12-3/TRBV12-4,TRBD1,CASSRTGGMNTGELFF
TRBV11-2,-,CASSLDPGTQPQHF
TRBV5-1,-,CASSLRRLAATTDTQYF
TRBV20-1,TRBD1,CSASLTGGSYNEQFF
TRBV7-2,TRBD2,CASSTSSGGADETQYF
TRBV3-1,-,CASSQVNPQIRNYGYTF
TRBV19,-,CASSITGDRELFF
TRBV9,-,CASSPASDPYNEQFF
TRBV28,TRBD2,CASSFGQGGALAGGLYEQYF
TRBV14,-,CASSQSRNTEAFF
TRBV9,-,CASSTDSQETQYF
TRBV20-1,TRBD2,CSAVFSGGDTDTQYF
TRBV15,-,CATSHPGSGELFF
TRBV14,-,CASIQDRGFEQYF
TRBV12-3/TRBV12-4,-,CASSLEAEFYGYTF
TRBV7-9,-,CAIRPGRSTDTQYF
TRBV6-1,-,CASGQGPNYGYTF
TRBV20-1,-,CSAGNFGGESSYEQYF
TRBV7-2,-,CASSLLGMDQPQHF
TRBV18,-,CASSPSQGVTGELFF
TRBV11-2,-,CASSLVSGRNEQFF
TRBV5-6,-,CASSLTWAWGYTF
TRBV28,TRBD1,CASMGDSFNQPQHF
TRBV24-1,-,CATSDYRDSGANVLTF
TRBV12-3/TRBV12-4,-,CASGRAGNTIYF
TRBV6-1,TRBD1,CASSNTGGSYEQYF
TRBV6-2/TRBV6-3,-,CASSRGGQPQHF
TRBV6-1,TRBD2,CASSITSAFDEQYF
TRBV12-3/TRBV12-4,-,CASSLHYEQYF
TRBV6-1,-,CASRNFYGANVLTF
TRBV5-1,TRBD2,CASSPAGSGSSYEQYF
TRBV12-3/TRBV12-4,TRBD1,CASSLGQGNEQYF
TRBV19,-,CASSINGGYTF
TRBV15,-,CSTSTTRCGGEQYF
TRBV20-1,-,CSADHRGGNQPQHF
TRBV25-1,-,CASTNVGRPPFF
TRBV5-1,-,CASSRDSGNTIYF
TRBV5-5,-,CASRSVAGYTF
TRBV11-1,-,CASRGNSGNPSCNEQFF
TRBV2,-,CASSEGLGTPDNEQFF
TRBV20-1,-,CSASRAFGGSDEQYF
TRBV6-1,-,CASTPSWGGQDTQYF
TRBV6-2/TRBV6-3,-,CASSYQVLGYTF
TRBV30,-,CAWMPGTMINEQFF
TRBV2,-,CASRGGAGAFF